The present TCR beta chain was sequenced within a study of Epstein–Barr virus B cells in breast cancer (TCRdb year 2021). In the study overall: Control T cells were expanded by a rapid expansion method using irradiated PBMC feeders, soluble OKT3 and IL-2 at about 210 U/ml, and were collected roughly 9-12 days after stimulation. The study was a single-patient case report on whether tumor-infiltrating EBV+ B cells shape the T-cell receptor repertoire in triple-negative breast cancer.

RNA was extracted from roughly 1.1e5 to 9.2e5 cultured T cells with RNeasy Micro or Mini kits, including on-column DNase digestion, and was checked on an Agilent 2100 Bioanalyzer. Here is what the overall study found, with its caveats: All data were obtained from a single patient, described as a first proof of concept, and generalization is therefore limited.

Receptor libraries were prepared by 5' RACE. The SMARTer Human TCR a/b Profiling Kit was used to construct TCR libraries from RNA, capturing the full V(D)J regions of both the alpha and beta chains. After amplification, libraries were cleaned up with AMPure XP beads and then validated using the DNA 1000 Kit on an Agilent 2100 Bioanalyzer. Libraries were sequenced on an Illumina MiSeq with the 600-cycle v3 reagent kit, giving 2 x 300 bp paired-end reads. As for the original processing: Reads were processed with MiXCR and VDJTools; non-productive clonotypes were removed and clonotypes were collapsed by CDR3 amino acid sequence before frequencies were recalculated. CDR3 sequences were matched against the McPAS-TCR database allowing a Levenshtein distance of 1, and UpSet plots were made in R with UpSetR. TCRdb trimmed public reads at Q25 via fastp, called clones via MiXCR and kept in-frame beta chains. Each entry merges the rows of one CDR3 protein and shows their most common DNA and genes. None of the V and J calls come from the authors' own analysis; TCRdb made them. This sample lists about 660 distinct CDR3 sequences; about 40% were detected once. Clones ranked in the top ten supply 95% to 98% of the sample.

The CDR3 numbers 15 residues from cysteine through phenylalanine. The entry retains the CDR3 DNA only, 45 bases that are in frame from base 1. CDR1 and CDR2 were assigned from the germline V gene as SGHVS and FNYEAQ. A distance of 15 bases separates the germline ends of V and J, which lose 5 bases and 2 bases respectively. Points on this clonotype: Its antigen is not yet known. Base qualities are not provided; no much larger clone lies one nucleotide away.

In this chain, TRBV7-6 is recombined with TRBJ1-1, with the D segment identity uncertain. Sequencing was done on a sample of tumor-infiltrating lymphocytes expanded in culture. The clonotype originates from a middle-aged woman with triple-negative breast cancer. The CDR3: CASSPPVGLNTEAFF. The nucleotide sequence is TGTGCCAGCAGCCCCCCGGTGGGGTTAAACACTGAAGCTTTCTTT.